The 25 T cell receptor beta chains presented below share a single source sample, sequenced in a study of cytomegalovirus exposure and HLA in healthy donors. Researchers ran the PCR with 60 Vbeta and 13 Jbeta primers. Produced via immunoSEQ multiplex PCR; TCRdb's table is partial and in-frame only. The sample shows some 40,000 clones, and around 3.8% sits with its ten largest clones. The sample was PBMCs. Receptor source: a male donor in good health and CMV-seronegative.

The chain employs TRBV6-4 and TRBJ2-2; D gene unclear. The germline V gene has CDR1 MRHNA and CDR2 SNTAGT. This CDR3 contains 14 residues. V lost 5 bases to trimming and J lost 0 bases, with 7 bases between them. The DNA for the CDR3 is TGTGCCAGCAGTCTAGGAACGAACACCGGGGAGCTGTTTTTT. Residues: CASSLGTNTGELFF.

The gene calls are TRBV5-1 and TRBJ2-1; 13 positions agree with TRBD2. The junction had 13 bases not matched to a gene; V was cut back by 4 bases and J by 12 bases. The CDR3 runs to 16 residues. CDR1 is SGHRS and CDR2 is YFSETQ in the germline V gene. In nucleotides, the CDR3 is TGCGCCAGCAGCATCGGACTAGCGGGGGCACGTTCCGTGCAGTTCTTC. This gives the protein CASSIGLAGARSVQFF.

V is TRBV2 and J is TRBJ1-1; D call uncertain. Trimming removed 4 bases from V and 2 bases from J, with 8 bases in between. The CDR3 extends over 13 amino acids. The germline CDR1 and CDR2 sequences are SNHLY and FYNNEI. For the CDR3, the DNA is TGTGCCAGCAGTGTGGCCCCCAACACTGAAGCTTTCTTT. Protein product: CASSVAPNTEAFF.

This chain's CDR3 is CASRAQGRGTEAFF. The CDR3 DNA follows: TGTGCCAGCAGGGCACAGGGGCGGGGCACTGAAGCTTTCTTT. The chain uses TRBV5-6 and TRBJ1-1, with 7 positions matching TRBD1. Trimming at V came to 5 bases and at J to 4 bases, leaving 8 bases not matched to a gene. The CDR3 is 14 residues long. Per the germline V gene, CDR1 is SGHDT and CDR2 is YYEEEE.

This chain joins TRBV29-1 and TRBJ1-2; D not resolved. This CDR3 spans 11 amino acids. V lost 3 bases, J lost 6 bases, and 8 bases lay in between. CDR1 and CDR2 from the germline V gene are SQVTM and ANQGSEA. CDR3 DNA sequence: TGCAGCGTTGATAGCGGGCATGGCTACACCTTC. Its protein is CSVDSGHGYTF.

This sequence joins TRBV9 and TRBJ2-5; a possible D gene is TRBD1 (6 bases). Germline CDR1 and CDR2: SGDLS and YYNGEE. V was clipped by 2 bases and J by 1 base, with 15 bases between them. The CDR3 totals 16 residues. CDR3 residues: CASSVPTGTPQETQYF. The CDR3 DNA is TGTGCCAGCAGCGTTCCAACCGGGACACCCCAAGAGACCCAGTACTTC.

The chain uses TRBV6-1 and TRBJ1-2, with D uncertain. The CDR3 has 17 amino acids. The V gene lost 4 bases and the J gene lost 2 bases, with 20 bases spanning the gap. The germline V gene encodes CDR1 MNHNS and CDR2 SASEGT. The CDR3 DNA is TGTGCCAGCAGTGGAGCTAGCACTTCGGGTCTAAACTATGGCTACACCTTC. It is translated as CASSGASTSGLNYGYTF.

V and J are TRBV11-2 and TRBJ2-7; 9 bases are shared with TRBD1. Trimming cost V 6 bases and J 4 bases; bases outside gene matches: 16. The CDR3 is made up of 17 amino acids. Germline loops: CDR1 SGHAT, CDR2 FQNNGV. The CDR3 DNA reads as TGTGCCAGCAGGCCCGTGAAGACAGGGGGAGTCGGTTACGAGCAGTACTTC. Amino acid sequence: CASRPVKTGGVGYEQYF.

This rearrangement joins TRBV7-2 to TRBJ1-1; D gene ambiguous. Trimming removed 2 bases at V and 1 base at J, with 5 bases between. The CDR3 has 13 amino acids. Germline loops: CDR1 SGHTA, CDR2 FQGNSA. CDR3 sequence (DNA): TGTGCCAGCAGCTTACAGGCGAACACTGAAGCTTTCTTT. This codes for CASSLQANTEAFF.

The V and J genes are TRBV16 and TRBJ1-6; D is unresolved. Trimming removed 4 bases from V and 4 bases from J, with 11 bases in between. From germline, CDR1 is KGHSY and CDR2 FQNENV. This CDR3 comprises 15 residues. The CDR3 nucleotides read TGTGCCAGCAGCCTCTTATCGGGGTATAATTCACCCCTCCACTTT. As protein: CASSLLSGYNSPLHF.

The chain is built from TRBV19 and TRBJ2-5, with D possibly TRBD1 on 5 matching bases. The CDR3 loop spans 13 amino acids. Germline CDR1 is LNHDA and CDR2 is SQIVND (reference sequence). V was clipped by 5 bases and J by 2 bases, with 9 bases between them. This chain's CDR3 is CASSAQGQETQYF. The CDR3 coding sequence is TGTGCCAGTAGTGCCCAGGGTCAAGAGACCCAGTACTTC.

The chain uses TRBV28 and TRBJ2-7, with 9 nucleotides matching TRBD1. The CDR3 has 14 amino acids. CDR1 is MDHEN, CDR2 SYDVKM, per germline. The J segment lost 6 bases and the V segment lost 2 bases, leaving 5 bases of the junction unmatched. The DNA of the CDR3 is TGTGCCAGCAGTTTAGGGACAGGGTTTGGCGAGCAGTACTTC. Protein: CASSLGTGFGEQYF.

This rearrangement joins TRBV30 to TRBJ1-4; D is undetermined. V lost 4 bases, J lost 6 bases, and 9 bases lay in between. The CDR3 has 12 residues. CDR1 and CDR2 (germline): GTSNPN, SVGIG (reference sequence). The CDR3 DNA follows: TGTGCCTGGAAAGCCATGGATGAAAAACTGTTTTTT. Translated: CAWKAMDEKLFF.

The V gene is TRBV27, the J gene TRBJ2-1; 8 nucleotides align to TRBD2. In germline, CDR1 is MNHEY, CDR2 SMNVEV (reference sequence). This CDR3 is 11 amino acids long. After removal of 2 bases from V and 13 bases from J, the junction contained 1 base not matched to a gene. This CDR3 reads CASSLGTSQFF. The CDR3 DNA reads TGTGCCAGCAGTTTAGGGACTAGTCAGTTCTTC.

This chain uses TRBV7-7 with TRBJ2-5, with D perhaps matching TRBD1 (5 bases). CDR3 length: 15 residues. V lost 1 base and J 2 bases, leaving 11 bases between the germline ends. Germline V lookup: CDR1 SSHAT, CDR2 FNYEAQ (reference sequence). This CDR3 is CASSLVAGAQETQYF. The CDR3 coding sequence is TGTGCCAGCAGCTTAGTGGCTGGGGCGCAAGAGACCCAGTACTTC. The full variable domain, completed using reference TRBV7-7 and TRBJ2-5, is GAGVSQSPRYKVTKRGQDVTLRCDPISSHATLYWYQQALGQGPEFLTYFNYEAQPDKSGLPSDRFSAERPEGSISTLTIQRTEQRDSAMYRCASSLVAGAQETQYFGPGTRLLVL.

The gene calls are TRBV11-2 and TRBJ2-7; D is undetermined. The CDR3 extends over 14 amino acids. V was cut by 2 bases and J by 0 bases, with 8 bases left in between. Germline CDR1 reads SGHAT; CDR2 reads FQNNGV. The CDR3 nucleotides are TGTGCCAGCAGCTTAAGAGAGATCTCCTACGAGCAGTACTTC. This translates into CASSLREISYEQYF.

This chain links TRBV19 with TRBJ1-1; no reliable D call. CDR1 and CDR2 (germline): LNHDA, SQIVND (reference sequence). The CDR3 has 13 residues. Trimming removed 8 bases from V and 2 bases from J, with 12 bases in between. CDR3 sequence: CASSPGLNTEAFF. In DNA, the CDR3 is TGTGCCAGTTCCCCAGGATTAAACACTGAAGCTTTCTTT.

As regards this clone: It is likely a read error, because the conserved phenylalanine at the end of the CDR3 is missing. The chain recombines TRBV6-1 with TRBJ2-3; 11 bases agree with TRBD2. The ends lost 3 bases at V and 2 bases at J; junction bases unmatched: 4. The CDR3 is 16 amino acids. CDR1 and CDR2 (germline): MNHNS, SASEGT. The CDR3 protein is CASSDLSGGATDTQYL. The DNA for the CDR3 is TGTGCCAGCAGTGACCTTAGCGGGGGGGCCACAGATACGCAGTATCTT.

This chain's CDR3 is CATSRGLLNTEAFF. The DNA of the CDR3 is TGTGCCACCAGCAGAGGACTGTTGAACACTGAAGCTTTCTTT. The chain combines TRBV15 with TRBJ1-1; D not certain. V shed 1 base and J shed 0 bases, with 6 bases lying between them. CDR1 LNHNV and CDR2 YYDKDF come from the germline V gene (reference sequence). The CDR3 contains 14 residues.

The chain carries TRBV5-1 and TRBJ1-2; 8 bases fit TRBD1. This CDR3 has 12 amino acids. Per the germline V gene, CDR1 is SGHRS and CDR2 is YFSETQ. J was trimmed by 6 bases and V by 3 bases; bases with no gene match: 1. CDR3 in amino acids: CASSWTGNGYTF. The CDR3 DNA sequence: TGCGCCAGCAGCTGGACAGGGAATGGCTACACCTTC.

This chain uses TRBV15 with TRBJ1-4; 7 bases line up with TRBD1. The V gene's germline CDR1 is LNHNV and CDR2 YYDKDF (reference sequence). CDR3 size: 15 residues. The V and J ends lost 0 bases and 6 bases, in that order; junction bases with no gene match: 4. CDR3 sequence reads: CATSREDRIYEKLFF. Written as DNA, the CDR3 is TGTGCCACCAGCAGAGAGGACAGGATTTATGAAAAACTGTTTTTT.

This chain links TRBV5-1 with TRBJ2-5; TRBD2 matches at 7 bases. Germline-derived CDR1 and CDR2 are SGHRS and YFSETQ. The CDR3 is 14 amino acids. Germline trimming cut 3 bases from V and 5 bases from J; bases unmatched to any gene: 7. As DNA, the CDR3 is TGCGCCAGCAGCTGGGGGGGACCAGGGGAGACCCAGTACTTC. Encoded protein: CASSWGGPGETQYF.

V and J are TRBV4-1 and TRBJ1-1; D uncertain. The V end was cut by 0 bases, the J end by 9 bases, with 17 bases between. Per germline, CDR1 MGHRA and CDR2 YSYEKL. CDR3 length: 15 amino acids. The CDR3 loop is CASSQEMRAGDQAFF. The CDR3 DNA follows: TGCGCCAGCAGCCAAGAGATGAGGGCAGGAGATCAAGCTTTCTTT.

The CDR3 is CASSPDRGRETQYF. The CDR3 DNA is TGTGCCAGTAGTCCCGACAGGGGGCGAGAGACCCAGTACTTC. V usage is TRBV19 and J usage is TRBJ2-5, with 10 bases identical to TRBD1. V gave up 5 bases and J gave up 4 bases; unmatched junction bases: 4. In germline, CDR1 is LNHDA, CDR2 SQIVND (reference sequence). The CDR3 consists of 14 residues.

The gene calls are TRBV7-9 and TRBJ2-7; weak D call: TRBD1 (6 bases). V dropped 4 bases and J dropped 0 bases, with 10 bases sitting between them. CDR1 SEHNR and CDR2 FQNEAQ come from the germline V gene (reference sequence). The CDR3 consists of 14 residues. The CDR3 coding sequence is TGTGCCAGCAGCTCGACAGGAACCTCCTACGAGCAGTACTTC. This sequence encodes CASSSTGTSYEQYF.